This is a list of T cell receptor beta chains from one sample in a study of a mutant IDH1 vaccine in newly diagnosed glioma. These receptors have no known antigen. The data were produced by immunoSEQ multiplex PCR, yet TCRdb's version contains in-frame clones alone and is incomplete. This sample has some 30,000 clones; 81% occur once, and the top ten carry approximately 15%. The specimen was PBMCs, collected from a glioma patient whose treatment included an IDH1 peptide vaccine. Receptor source: a man aged 30-40 years with glioma. Both conserved end residues are part of each CDR3. A D gene is named only where the DNA matches it firmly. Size tells how often a clone was seen (once, few, many) or the class of an expanded clone, and some rows leave it out.

. | TRBJ1-1 | . | TRBV19 | CASMLRVDTEAFF | TGTGCCAGTATGCTAAGGGTTGACACTGAAGCTTTCTTT
. | TRBJ2-1 | . | TRBV27 | CASSSPLRRTPYNEQFF | TGTGCCAGCAGTTCTCCCCTCCGGCGGACCCCCTACAATGAGCAGTTCTTC
. | TRBJ1-3 | . | TRBV21-1 | CASSTHRDRGNTIYF | TGTGCCAGCAGCACCCACCGGGACAGAGGAAACACCATATATTTT
few | TRBJ1-1 | TRBD1 | TRBV5-1 | CASSLARDRGPTEAFF | TGCGCCAGCAGCTTGGCACGGGACAGGGGACCCACTGAAGCTTTCTTT
. | TRBJ1-2 | . | TRBV5-4 | CASSLETNQGYTF | TGTGCCAGCAGCTTGGAGACCAATCAGGGCTACACCTTC
. | TRBJ1-2 | . | TRBV2 | CASSLRAFANYGYTF | TGTGCCAGCAGTCTCCGGGCCTTTGCTAACTATGGCTACACCTTC
. | TRBJ1-1 | TRBD1 | TRBV30 | CAWDRGVEAFF | TGTGCCTGGGACAGGGGAGTGGAAGCTTTCTTT
. | TRBJ1-1 | . | TRBV7-9 | CASSHTSGTEAFF | TGTGCCAGCAGCCACACCTCGGGGACTGAAGCTTTCTTT
. | TRBJ1-1 | . | TRBV6-5 | CASSVEGEAFF | TGTGCCAGCAGTGTCGAAGGTGAAGCTTTCTTT
. | TRBJ2-3 | . | TRBV10-3 | CAISGGAHTDTQYF | TGTGCCATCAGCGGAGGGGCCCACACAGATACGCAGTATTTT
. | TRBJ1-4 | . | TRBV10-3 | CAAGEGEKLFF | TGTGCCGCCGGAGAGGGAGAAAAACTGTTTTTT
. | TRBJ2-2 | TRBD2 | TRBV2 | CASRIGLAEVNTGELFF | TGTGCCAGCAGGATCGGACTAGCGGAGGTGAACACCGGGGAGCTGTTTTTT